This T cell receptor (beta chain) is from a study of cytomegalovirus exposure and HLA in healthy donors. Background on the study: From some 180 million T cells, an earlier analysis saw 120 million or so unique TCR beta sequences. Study-level results: The classifier reportedly diagnosed cytomegalovirus status with high sensitivity and specificity.

Per the germline V gene, CDR1 is GTSNPN and CDR2 is SVGIG (reference sequence). With 4 bases clipped from V and 6 bases from J, the junction kept 11 bases outside the gene matches. The CDR3 loop spans 15 amino acids. Remarks on this clone: Antigen specificity is unknown.

The PCR was carried out with 60 Vbeta primers and 13 Jbeta primers. TCRdb keeps only in-frame clones here, not all; method: immunoSEQ multiplex PCR. The sample carries roughly 180,000 clones, about three quarters recorded once. This clonotype originated in a man aged 18 to 29 in good health and CMV-seronegative. The chain uses TRBV30 and TRBJ1-2; 10 bases are a match to TRBD1. Material: PBMCs. CDR3 sequence reads: CAWNSGTGVSHGYTF. The CDR3 DNA reads as TGTGCCTGGAACTCCGGGACAGGGGTTTCGCATGGCTACACCTTC. Using reference TRBV30 and TRBJ1-2 for the parts outside the CDR3, the full variable domain is SQTIHQWPATLVQPVGSPLSLECTVEGTSNPNLYWYRQAAGRGLQLLFYSVGIGQISSEVPQNLSASRPQDRQFILSSKKLLLSDSGFYLCAWNSGTGVSHGYTFGSGTRLTVV.